This TCR beta chain was captured in a study of shared clonotypes between healthy human individuals. The assay was carried out at the deep level. Libraries were prepared by immunoSEQ multiplex PCR; TCRdb keeps only in-frame clonotypes and omits some of them. The sample records fewer than 1.8 million clones, roughly 98.5% being singletons. Note on this clone: Its antigen is still unknown.

Notes on the study in general: Roughly 5.3% of naive CD4 clonotypes were common to a handful of donors.

V lost 7 bases and J lost 3, with 10 bases in between. The germline V gene has CDR1 LNHDA and CDR2 SQIVND (reference sequence). This CDR3 region has 13 residues. Healthy HIV-negative adults without recent acute infections or vaccinations served as donors. This chain connects TRBV19 to TRBJ1-5; D is uncertain. The sequence came from a man aged 25 to 45 in good health. What was sequenced was naive CD4+ T cells sorted from blood. The subset here: CD45RA+ positively selected. The CDR3 loop reads CASTLADNQPQHF. CDR3 coding DNA: TGTGCCAGTACTTTGGCTGACAATCAGCCCCAGCATTTT.